What follows are 10 T cell receptor beta chains derived from one specimen sequenced in a study of T cell responses to AZD1222 COVID-19 vaccine. Profiled with immunoSEQ multiplex PCR; TCRdb holds only in-frame clones, not every one. The table shows 150,000 or so clones, with 89% occurring only once. The input for sequencing was peripheral blood, taken on day 0 of AZD1222 vaccination. The receptors derive from an adult in good health.

The sample holds many counts of this clone. The rearrangement links TRBV18 to TRBJ1-1; 10 bases fit TRBD1. CDR1 is KGHSH, CDR2 LQKENI, per germline. Trimming removed 3 bases from V and 6 bases from J; junction bases left unmatched: 4. This CDR3 spans 14 amino acids. This CDR3 reads CASSPRDRGAEAFF. CDR3 in DNA: TGTGCCAGCTCACCCCGGGACAGGGGCGCTGAAGCTTTCTTT.

The chain carries TRBV18 and TRBJ2-1, with TRBD2 matching over 10 bases. The CDR3 loop spans 17 amino acids. V shed 2 bases and J 9 bases; nucleotides not matched to a gene: 13. Looked up from germline, CDR1 is KGHSH and CDR2 is LQKENI. The CDR3 is CASSPVQGKAGGSEQFF. In DNA, the CDR3 is TGTGCCAGCTCACCAGTTCAGGGAAAAGCGGGAGGGAGTGAGCAGTTCTTC.

The V gene is TRBV6-4, the J gene TRBJ2-1; 12 nucleotides agree with TRBD2. J gave up 6 bases and V 6 bases, and 12 bases lay outside the gene matches. The CDR3 contains 17 residues. Germline V CDR1 and CDR2: MRHNA, SNTAGT. CDR3 sequence: CASSWTGLTSGSNEQFF. The CDR3 DNA reads TGTGCCAGCAGCTGGACAGGGTTGACTAGCGGGAGCAATGAGCAGTTCTTC.

The gene calls are TRBV19 and TRBJ1-2; weak D call: TRBD1 (5 bases). Germline assignment: CDR1 LNHDA and CDR2 SQIVND (reference sequence). There are 15 residues in the CDR3. V lost 5 bases to trimming and J lost 4 bases, with 17 bases between them. The CDR3 DNA sequence: TGTGCCAGTAGTTCCCGGGGGTCTGTGGGCTATGGCTACACCTTC. Translated, it gives CASSSRGSVGYGYTF. The full variable domain, rest sourced from reference TRBV19 and TRBJ1-2, is DGGITQSPKYLFRKEGQNVTLSCEQNLNHDAMYWYRQDPGQGLRLIYYSQIVNDFQKGDIAEGYSVSREKKESFPLTVTSAQKNPTAFYLCASSSRGSVGYGYTFGSGTRLTVV.

This chain joins TRBV7-9 and TRBJ1-5; tentatively, D is TRBD1 (6 bases). With 5 bases removed from V and 10 bases from J, the gap between germline ends came to 15 bases. This CDR3 spans 13 amino acids. Per germline, CDR1 SEHNR and CDR2 FQNEAQ (reference sequence). The CDR3 reads CASSAEGGVPQHF. Here the CDR3 DNA reads TGTGCCAGCAGCGCAGAAGGGGGAGTTCCCCAGCATTTT.

The rearrangement links TRBV6-5 to TRBJ2-1; 7 positions match TRBD1. Trimming cost V 8 bases and J 7 bases; bases outside gene matches: 2. This CDR3 has 11 amino acids. CDR1 and CDR2 (germline): MNHEY, SVGAGI. In nucleotides, the CDR3 is TGTGCCAGCGACAGGGTAAATGAGCAGTTCTTC. The encoded protein is CASDRVNEQFF.

The chain couples TRBV7-3 to TRBJ2-3, with D tentatively TRBD1 or TRBD2 (6 bases each). The V end was cut by 0 bases, the J end by 6 bases, with 10 bases between. CDR3 size: 14 residues. The germline CDR1 and CDR2 sequences are SGHTA and FQGTGA. The CDR3 sequence is CASSLTTGADTQYF. The CDR3 DNA reads as TGTGCCAGCAGCTTAACCACGGGGGCTGATACGCAGTATTTT. The entire variable domain, with the rest obtained from reference TRBV7-3 and TRBJ2-3, is as follows: GAGVSQTPSNKVTEKGKYVELRCDPISGHTALYWYRQSLGQGPEFLIYFQGTGAADDSGLPNDRFFAVRPEGSVSTLKIQRTERGDSAVYLCASSLTTGADTQYFGPGTRLTVL.

The rearrangement links TRBV5-1 to TRBJ1-5; unclear D gene. The CDR3 totals 15 residues. Germline CDR1 reads SGHRS; CDR2 reads YFSETQ. V dropped 0 bases and J dropped 2 bases, with 9 bases sitting between them. CDR3 residues: CASSLGLGGNQPQHF. DNA of the CDR3: TGCGCCAGCAGCTTGGGCCTCGGGGGCAATCAGCCCCAGCATTTT.

This rearrangement joins TRBV6-6 to TRBJ1-1, with 8 nucleotides matching TRBD1. V lost 4 bases to trimming and J lost 1 base; unmatched junction nucleotides: 8. The CDR3 is 16 residues long. Germline V lookup: CDR1 MNHNY, CDR2 SVGAGI (reference sequence). In DNA, the CDR3 is TGTGCCAGCAGTTCGCAGGGGGCGGACGGGAACACTGAAGCTTTCTTT. Its translation is CASSSQGADGNTEAFF.

This chain uses TRBV19 with TRBJ1-1; no definite D call. V gave up 1 base and J gave up 3 bases, with 15 bases separating them. CDR3 length equals 16 residues. Germline values: CDR1 LNHDA, CDR2 SQIVND (reference sequence). The CDR3 nucleotides read TGTGCCAGTAGTATAGTTCCAGAGGGTTTATACACTGAAGCTTTCTTT. This translates into CASSIVPEGLYTEAFF. Looking up the rest from reference TRBV19 and TRBJ1-1 gives the full variable domain: DGGITQSPKYLFRKEGQNVTLSCEQNLNHDAMYWYRQDPGQGLRLIYYSQIVNDFQKGDIAEGYSVSREKKESFPLTVTSAQKNPTAFYLCASSIVPEGLYTEAFFGQGTRLTVV.